The 8 T cell receptor beta chains reported below all come from one sample, sequenced in a study of blood T cells in healthy people across ages. Through a sample-barcoded 5' primer and a J-beta primer mix, a second PCR was run for roughly 6 to 12 cycles. Using its own MiXCR run on the 5' RACE reads, TCRdb lists one record per CDR3 protein. This table has 870,000 or so distinct CDR3 sequences, around 28% appearing once. What was sequenced was blood. The receptor source for this set is a woman aged 80 or older in good health.

This clonotype was counted only a few times. One junction end disagrees with the germline gene, perhaps due to a read error. The chain combines TRBV10-1 with TRBJ2-3, with D perhaps matching TRBD2 (5 bases). CDR1 is WNHNN and CDR2 is SYGVQD in the germline V gene (reference sequence). This CDR3 comprises 14 residues. The CDR3 loop reads CASRESGVWDTQYF. The CDR3 DNA follows: TGCGCCAGCAGGGAGTCCGGGGTTTGGGATACGCAGTATTTT.

This clonotype was seen only a few times. The CDR3 here is CASSYGVEDTQYF. The DNA for the CDR3 is TGTGCCAGCAGTTACGGGGTTGAAGATACGCAGTATTTT. The chain joins TRBV6-7 to TRBJ2-3; D gene uncertain. TRBV6-7 is noted as an ORF with a role that remains uncertain. Trimming removed 2 bases from V and 5 bases from J, with 8 bases in between. The CDR3 is 13 amino acids.

This clonotype was seen at least ten times. The J gene is TRBJ1-2, the V gene TRBV4-2; the match to TRBD1 covers 9 bases. V dropped 3 bases and J dropped 10; count of bases not matched to a gene: 6. Per germline, CDR1 LGHNA and CDR2 YNFKEQ. The CDR3 length is 13 residues. CDR3 loop: CASSQDTGGDYTF. CDR3 DNA: TGTGCCAGCAGCCAGGATACAGGGGGCGACTACACCTTC.

The V call is TRBV20-1, the J call TRBJ1-2; 9 bases are a match to TRBD1. The CDR3 consists of 12 residues. Losses at the gene ends were 6 bases for V and 7 bases for J; bases not matched to a gene: 6. Germline V gene data show CDR1 as DFQATT and CDR2 as SNEGSKA (reference sequence). The CDR3 DNA is TGCAGTGCGGGACAGGGCGTGAGTGGCTACACCTTC. Translating gives CSAGQGVSGYTF.

This clonotype was counted many times. The V call is TRBV7-2, the J call TRBJ2-5; D is possibly TRBD2 (7 bases). Germline lookup yields CDR1 SGHTA and CDR2 FQGNSA. The CDR3 runs to 16 residues. The V end lost 2 bases, the J end lost 3 bases, and 16 bases lay between the germline ends. In nucleotides, the CDR3 is TGTGCCAGCAGCTTAACCCGCGGGGGCTCGAAAGAGACCCAGTACTTC. Amino acid sequence: CASSLTRGGSKETQYF.

On this clonotype: A read error is possible here, since a much larger clone lies one base away. The V and J genes are TRBV3-1 and TRBJ2-5, with a possible D match to TRBD2 (6 bases). The CDR3 extends over 15 amino acids. Germline V gene lookup returns CDR1 LGHDT and CDR2 YNNKEL (reference sequence). V dropped 2 bases and J dropped 3 bases, with 13 bases sitting between them. The CDR3 nucleotides read TGTGCCAGCAGCCAATTCGGACTATCCAAAGAGACCCAGTACTTC. Its protein product is CASSQFGLSKETQYF.

This clonotype was observed a handful of times. This chain connects TRBV18 to TRBJ2-5; 9 nucleotides align to TRBD2. The V and J ends lost 0 bases and 6 bases, in that order; junction bases with no gene match: 2. The length of the CDR3 is 14 residues. Germline V CDR1 and CDR2: KGHSH, LQKENI. CDR3 DNA: TGTGCCAGCTCACCACCCAGCGGGGGGAAGACCCAGTACTTC. Encoded protein: CASSPPSGGKTQYF. Based on the CDR3 plus reference TRBV18 and TRBJ2-5, the full variable domain is NAGVMQNPRHLVRRRGQEARLRCSPMKGHSHVYWYRQLPEEGLKFMVYLQKENIIDESGMPKERFSAEFPKEGPSILRIQQVVRGDSAAYFCASSPPSGGKTQYFGPGTRLLVL.

On this clonotype itself: It may be a read error: a sequence one base away is much more abundant. No DNA is shown, since the ends of the CDR3 on it are uncertain; the CDR3 is the one TCRdb lists. V gene TRBV6-6 combines with J gene TRBJ2-1. The CDR3 length is 12 residues, termini included. In germline, CDR1 is MNHNY, CDR2 SVGAGI (reference sequence). The CDR3 reads CASSTSRETQFF.